This TCR beta chain was observed in a study of blood T cell repertoires in COVID-19. Background on the study: Sites in the United States, Italy and Spain provided acute and convalescent COVID-19 samples.

In the study's own analysis: Scientists estimated how many nucleated cells there were by amplifying reference gene primers. Repertoires were generated with immunoSEQ multiplex PCR, while TCRdb's copy carries only in-frame clones and drops some. From that table come the V and J calls and clone size; the DNA was used to work out D and trimming. The sample yields about 210,000 clones, around 80% seen once. The germline V gene has CDR1 SGHRS and CDR2 YFSETQ. V was pared by 3 bases and J by 4 bases, with 15 bases between. The CDR3 has 15 amino acids. The origin of this receptor is a woman aged 45-65 years with acute or convalescent COVID-19. This sequence joins TRBV5-1 and TRBJ2-3; D is possibly TRBD1 (7 bases). Sequenced input: peripheral blood. The CDR3 sequence is CASSSRQGGADTQYF. CDR3 DNA sequence: TGCGCCAGCAGCTCCCGACAGGGAGGAGCAGATACGCAGTATTTT.